This T cell receptor (beta chain) is from a study of cytomegalovirus exposure and HLA in healthy donors. Study findings and constraints: In vitro assays verified that three CMV-associated chains recognized CMV antigens specifically. Clusters of TCRs from the first cohort tended to co-occur in the 90 to 150 validation repertoires (as a later analysis found). The classifier reportedly diagnosed cytomegalovirus status with high specificity and sensitivity.

Trimming removed 0 bases from V and 2 bases from J; junction bases left unmatched: 1. The CDR3 loop spans 16 amino acids. Per germline, CDR1 GTSNPN and CDR2 SVGIG (reference sequence). The donors formed part of the approximately 120-subject validation cohort, distinct from the roughly 640-subject first cohort. Details on this clone: Antigen unknown.

TCRdb's table, derived via immunoSEQ multiplex PCR, lists solely in-frame clones and lacks some. The data hold 150,000 to 200,000 clones, with more than 75% observed a single time. Source material: PBMCs. The chain employs TRBV30 and TRBJ2-3; TRBD2 agrees at 14 bases. This TCR was recovered from a woman under 30 in good health and CMV-seronegative. CDR3 coding DNA: TGTGCCTGGAGTGTGGGACTAGCGGGAGACACAGATACGCAGTATTTT. Amino acids: CAWSVGLAGDTDTQYF.